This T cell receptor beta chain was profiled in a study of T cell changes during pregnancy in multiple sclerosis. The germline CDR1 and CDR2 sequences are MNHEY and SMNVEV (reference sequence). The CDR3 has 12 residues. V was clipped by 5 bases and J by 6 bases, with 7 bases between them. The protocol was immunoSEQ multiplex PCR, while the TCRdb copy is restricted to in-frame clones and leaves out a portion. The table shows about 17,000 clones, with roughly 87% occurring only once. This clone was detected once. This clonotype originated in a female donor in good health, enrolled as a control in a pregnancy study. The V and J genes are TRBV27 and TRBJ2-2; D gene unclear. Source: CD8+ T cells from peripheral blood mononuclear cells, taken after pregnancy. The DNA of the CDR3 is TGTGCCAGCAGTCGCCGGTCCGGGGAGCTGTTTTTT. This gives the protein CASSRRSGELFF.